Shown below are 11 T cell receptor beta chains from a single sample sequenced in a study of CD8 T cells in Susac syndrome. Reverse transcription of about 0.5 to 1 ug RNA used random hexamers. TCRdb itself ran the immunoSEQ multiplex PCR reads through MiXCR, one entry per CDR3 protein. The repertoire has about 300,000 distinct CDR3 sequences, roughly 85% of them found once; the top ten carry 0.21%. The sequencing input was CD8+ T cells from PBMCs. Receptors originate from a human donor with multiple sclerosis.

The chain uses TRBV19 and TRBJ2-1; TRBD2 is a possible D gene (5 bases). This CDR3 comprises 15 residues. Trimming shortened V by 6 bases and J by 4 bases, and 16 bases separated the two germline ends. Germline lookup yields CDR1 LNHDA and CDR2 SQIVND (reference sequence). CDR3 coding DNA: TGTGCCAGTAGAACTATGGACTCCAATTACAATGAGCAGTTCTTC. Translating it yields CASRTMDSNYNEQFF.

The chain is built from TRBV28 and TRBJ1-5; D is unresolved. Germline V gene data show CDR1 as MDHEN and CDR2 as SYDVKM. Trimming removed 6 bases at V and 6 bases at J, with 3 bases between. The CDR3 totals 10 residues. CDR3 nucleotide sequence: TGTGCCAGCAGCTCTCAGCCCCAGCATTTT. The encoded protein is CASSSQPQHF.

This chain joins TRBV25-1 and TRBJ2-2, with D perhaps being TRBD1 or TRBD2 (6 bases each). Trimming shortened V by 1 base and J by 1 base, and 13 bases separated the two germline ends. Germline values: CDR1 MGHDK, CDR2 SYGVNS. The CDR3 has 17 amino acids. DNA for the CDR3: TGTGCCAGCAGTGAATGGGTCGGGGGCAGGAACACCGGGGAGCTGTTTTTT. Translating it yields CASSEWVGGRNTGELFF.

V gene TRBV27 combines with J gene TRBJ2-7; no definite D call. Germline CDR1 and CDR2: MNHEY and SMNVEV (reference sequence). V lost 6 bases and J lost 2, with 11 bases in between. This CDR3 is built from 13 residues. The CDR3 spells CASRLGAAYEQYF. DNA of the CDR3: TGTGCCAGCAGATTAGGTGCAGCCTACGAGCAGTACTTC.

The V call is TRBV16, the J call TRBJ2-7; D perhaps matches TRBD2 (6 bases). Germline CDR1 KGHSY, CDR2 FQNENV. The CDR3 length is 14 residues. The V gene lost 4 bases and the J gene lost 2 bases, with 12 bases spanning the gap. The CDR3 protein is CASSPPAGTYEQYF. The CDR3 region has the DNA TGTGCCAGCAGCCCGCCGGCGGGAACCTACGAGCAGTACTTC.

The J gene is TRBJ2-7, the V gene TRBV10-2, with TRBD1 matching over 7 bases. The CDR3 length is 15 residues. The J segment lost 2 bases and the V segment lost 6 bases, leaving 10 bases of the junction unmatched. Germline-derived CDR1 and CDR2 are WSHSY and SAAADI. CDR3: CASRTGEIGTYEQYF. The CDR3 nucleotides read TGCGCCAGCAGAACAGGGGAAATAGGAACCTACGAGCAGTACTTC.

This sequence joins TRBV6-2 or TRBV6-3 and TRBJ2-1; no clear D. This CDR3 has 16 amino acids. V lost 0 bases and J 0 bases, leaving 9 bases between the germline ends. Germline V gene lookup returns CDR1 MNHEY and CDR2 SVGEGT. The CDR3 here is CASSYSNGSSYNEQFF. CDR3 bases: TGTGCCAGCAGTTACTCGAACGGGTCCTCCTACAATGAGCAGTTCTTC.

The J gene is TRBJ2-1, the V gene TRBV20-1; TRBD2 matches at 7 bases. Germline V CDR1 and CDR2: DFQATT, SNEGSKA (reference sequence). The trim removed 0 bases at V and 4 bases at J, leaving 6 bases unmatched. This CDR3 spans 15 amino acids. The CDR3 region has the DNA TGCAGTGCTAGAGATCGAGGCGGGAGTTACAATGAGCAGTTCTTC. Translation gives CSARDRGGSYNEQFF.

The J gene is TRBJ2-5, the V gene TRBV12-3 or TRBV12-4; D perhaps matches TRBD1 (6 bases). The length of the CDR3 is 15 residues. Trimming took 5 bases from V and 5 from J, leaving 18 bases between them. CDR3 sequence (DNA): TGTGCCAGCAGTCCTACGTGGACAGCATGGGAGACCCAGTACTTC. It translates to CASSPTWTAWETQYF.

This chain uses TRBV13 with TRBJ2-3; the match to TRBD1 covers 10 bases. Germline trimming cut 4 bases from V and 2 bases from J; bases unmatched to any gene: 3. Germline V gene sequence: CDR1 PRHDT, CDR2 FYEKMQ (reference sequence). This CDR3 comprises 15 residues. In nucleotides, the CDR3 is TGTGCCAGCAGCTCGGACAGGGGGGACACAGATACGCAGTATTTT. Its protein product is CASSSDRGDTDTQYF.

The chain couples TRBV13 to TRBJ2-5; maybe TRBD1 (8 bases). Germline V CDR1 and CDR2: PRHDT, FYEKMQ (reference sequence). The V and J ends lost 1 base and 2 bases respectively, with 17 bases between them. CDR3 length: 17 amino acids. The CDR3 loop is CASSLVGGRQGQETQYF. In DNA form, the CDR3 reads TGTGCCAGCAGCTTAGTAGGCGGGAGACAGGGGCAAGAGACCCAGTACTTC.